A selection of T cell receptor beta chains follows, all from one sample in a study of siplizumab effects on memory and regulatory T cells. Libraries were prepared by immunoSEQ multiplex PCR; TCRdb keeps only in-frame clonotypes and omits some of them. Altogether about 100,000 clones are present, about nine tenths being singletons, with the ten largest covering about 0.15%. Sample: CD4+ T cells sorted from blood. The receptors come from a human donor in good health. Both conserved end residues are part of each CDR3. A D gene is named only where the DNA matches it firmly. Size is stated for part of the rows, as once, few or many counts, or as a class when the clone is expanded.

CDR3nt: TGTGCCAGCAGCGTTACAGGGTTTGACACCATATATTTT; CDR3aa: CASSVTGFDTIYF; abundance: .; j_gene: TRBJ1-3; d_gene: .; v_gene: TRBV5-4
CDR3nt: TGTGCCAGCAGTTCACAGGTGACCGCTGAAGCTTTCTTT; CDR3aa: CASSSQVTAEAFF; abundance: .; j_gene: TRBJ1-1; d_gene: .; v_gene: TRBV6-5
CDR3nt: TGTGCCTGGAGTGTTTTATCCTCCTACAATGAGCAGTTCTTC; CDR3aa: CAWSVLSSYNEQFF; abundance: .; j_gene: TRBJ2-1; d_gene: .; v_gene: TRBV30
CDR3nt: TGCGCCAGCAGCTCCCCGGGACAGGGCGAGAGTGAGCAGTTCTTC; CDR3aa: CASSSPGQGESEQFF; abundance: .; j_gene: TRBJ2-1; d_gene: TRBD1; v_gene: TRBV5-1
CDR3nt: TGTGCCAGCAGCGCCCGGGGCGGGGGGGCATACAATGAGCAGTTCTTC; CDR3aa: CASSARGGGAYNEQFF; abundance: .; j_gene: TRBJ2-1; d_gene: TRBD2; v_gene: TRBV7-2
CDR3nt: TGTGCCAGCAGCTTCTGGCGGACTAGCGGGACTACCTACAATGAGCAGTTCTTC; CDR3aa: CASSFWRTSGTTYNEQFF; abundance: .; j_gene: TRBJ2-1; d_gene: TRBD2; v_gene: TRBV7-9
CDR3nt: TGCGCCAGCAGCCAATATCTAGTATTGAGGAGCAATTATAGCAATCAGCCCCAGCATTTT; CDR3aa: CASSQYLVLRSNYSNQPQHF; abundance: .; j_gene: TRBJ1-5; d_gene: .; v_gene: TRBV4-1
CDR3nt: TGTGCCAGACGCGGAACAGGGGTTGCGGCCCAGTACTTC; CDR3aa: CARRGTGVAAQYF; abundance: .; j_gene: TRBJ2-5; d_gene: .; v_gene: TRBV21-1
CDR3nt: TGTGCCAGCAGCCTTTCAGGGTATGGCTACACCTTC; CDR3aa: CASSLSGYGYTF; abundance: .; j_gene: TRBJ1-2; d_gene: .; v_gene: TRBV14
CDR3nt: TGTGCCAGCAGTTACCGGGGACTAGCGGTAGATACGCAGTATTTT; CDR3aa: CASSYRGLAVDTQYF; abundance: .; j_gene: TRBJ2-3; d_gene: TRBD2; v_gene: TRBV6-5
CDR3nt: TGTGCCAGTAGTGACAGGGAGCCCTACGAGCAGTACTTC; CDR3aa: CASSDREPYEQYF; abundance: .; j_gene: TRBJ2-7; d_gene: TRBD1; v_gene: TRBV19
CDR3nt: TGTGCCAGCAGCTTGTACGGGGGCCAGAATCAGCCCCAGCATTTT; CDR3aa: CASSLYGGQNQPQHF; abundance: .; j_gene: TRBJ1-5; d_gene: .; v_gene: TRBV5-6
CDR3nt: TGCGCCAGCAGCTTGGGCCAGCGGGGGTACCAAGAGACCCAGTACTTC; CDR3aa: CASSLGQRGYQETQYF; abundance: .; j_gene: TRBJ2-5; d_gene: TRBD2; v_gene: TRBV5-1
CDR3nt: TGTGCCAGCACCGCCCAGGGGGAGGAATCTGGAAACACCATATATTTT; CDR3aa: CASTAQGEESGNTIYF; abundance: .; j_gene: TRBJ1-3; d_gene: TRBD1; v_gene: TRBV11-3
CDR3nt: TGTGCCAGCAGCCAAGATACTGGGGCCAACGTCCTGACTTTC; CDR3aa: CASSQDTGANVLTF; abundance: .; j_gene: TRBJ2-6; d_gene: .; v_gene: TRBV4-2
CDR3nt: TGCGCCAGCAGCTTTCGGGACCTAGGGGATCCTAACACCGAGGAGCTGTTTTTT; CDR3aa: CASSFRDLGDPNTEELFF; abundance: .; j_gene: TRBJ2-2; d_gene: .; v_gene: TRBV5-1
CDR3nt: TGTGCCAGCAGGGGAATTGGGGCCAACGTCCTGACTTTC; CDR3aa: CASRGIGANVLTF; abundance: .; j_gene: TRBJ2-6; d_gene: .; v_gene: TRBV9
CDR3nt: TGTGCCAGCAGCTTAGTGGGGGGGTCAACTGGAAACACCATATATTTT; CDR3aa: CASSLVGGSTGNTIYF; abundance: .; j_gene: TRBJ1-3; d_gene: .; v_gene: TRBV11-2
CDR3nt: TGTGCCAGCAGCCAGACAGGGGGGGACCCAACCTACGAGCAGTACTTC; CDR3aa: CASSQTGGDPTYEQYF; abundance: .; j_gene: TRBJ2-7; d_gene: TRBD1; v_gene: TRBV14
CDR3nt: TGCGCCAGCAGCCCGGGGACAGCCAACACCGGGGAGCTGTTTTTT; CDR3aa: CASSPGTANTGELFF; abundance: .; j_gene: TRBJ2-2; d_gene: TRBD1; v_gene: TRBV5-1
CDR3nt: TGTGCCGTCTCTGACAGTCCTGGAAACACCATATATTTT; CDR3aa: CAVSDSPGNTIYF; abundance: .; j_gene: TRBJ1-3; d_gene: .; v_gene: TRBV10-3
CDR3nt: TGTGCCAGCAGCTTTAGTCGCGGGACAGGGAGGACTGAAGCTTTCTTT; CDR3aa: CASSFSRGTGRTEAFF; abundance: .; j_gene: TRBJ1-1; d_gene: TRBD1; v_gene: TRBV7-2
CDR3nt: TGCGCCAGCAGCCTATACAGGGTTGGACAAGACAATGAGCAGTTCTTC; CDR3aa: CASSLYRVGQDNEQFF; abundance: once; j_gene: TRBJ2-1; d_gene: .; v_gene: TRBV5-1
CDR3nt: TGCGCCAGCAGCCCGGGACTAGCGGCCTCTACCGGGGAGCTGTTTTTT; CDR3aa: CASSPGLAASTGELFF; abundance: .; j_gene: TRBJ2-2; d_gene: TRBD2; v_gene: TRBV4-3
CDR3nt: TGTGCCAGCAGCGCCGGAGTCGCCGGCACTGAAGCTTTCTTT; CDR3aa: CASSAGVAGTEAFF; abundance: once; j_gene: TRBJ1-1; d_gene: .; v_gene: TRBV7-3
CDR3nt: TGTGCCAGCAGTTTGCCCGGGTCGGCCAACGTCCTGACTTTC; CDR3aa: CASSLPGSANVLTF; abundance: few; j_gene: TRBJ2-6; d_gene: .; v_gene: TRBV28
CDR3nt: TGTGCCAGCAGTCTAGAGTTAGGGTCCTACAATGAGCAGTTCTTC; CDR3aa: CASSLELGSYNEQFF; abundance: .; j_gene: TRBJ2-1; d_gene: .; v_gene: TRBV6-5
CDR3nt: TGCGCCAGCAGAGAGGACAGAGGGGTTGAGACCCAGTACTTC; CDR3aa: CASREDRGVETQYF; abundance: .; j_gene: TRBJ2-5; d_gene: .; v_gene: TRBV10-2
CDR3nt: TGTGCCAGCAGCAGCTCCGGGCTCCTCTCCTACGAGCAGTACTTC; CDR3aa: CASSSSGLLSYEQYF; abundance: .; j_gene: TRBJ2-7; d_gene: .; v_gene: TRBV28